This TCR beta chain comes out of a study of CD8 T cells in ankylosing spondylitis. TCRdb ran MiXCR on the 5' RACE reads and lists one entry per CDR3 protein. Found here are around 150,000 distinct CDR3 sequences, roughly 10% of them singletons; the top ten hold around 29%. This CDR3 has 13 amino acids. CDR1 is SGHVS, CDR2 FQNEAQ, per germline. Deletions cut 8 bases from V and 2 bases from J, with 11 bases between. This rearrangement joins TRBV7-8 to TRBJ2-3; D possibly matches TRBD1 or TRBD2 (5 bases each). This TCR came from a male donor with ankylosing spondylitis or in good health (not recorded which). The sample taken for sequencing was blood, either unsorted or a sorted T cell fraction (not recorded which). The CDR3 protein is CASGTDPTDTQYF. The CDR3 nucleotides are TGTGCCAGCGGGACGGACCCCACAGATACGCAGTATTTT.